Sequencing of this TCR beta chain was carried out in a study of control samples from healthy donors and cancer patients. V was cut by 1 base and J by 9 bases, with 16 bases left in between. Germline V gene lookup returns CDR1 SGHTA and CDR2 FQGNSA. This CDR3 contains 15 residues. TCRdb keeps only in-frame clones here, not all; method: immunoSEQ multiplex PCR. The table for this sample gives around 190,000 clones. The genes are TRBV7-2 and TRBJ2-1; D uncertain. This sequence was found in a woman in her 30s in good health. What was sequenced was blood. CDR3: CASSLERVQAIEQFF. In nucleotides, the CDR3 is TGTGCCAGCAGCTTAGAAAGGGTCCAGGCCATTGAGCAGTTCTTC.